These 16 T cell receptor beta chains were sequenced from one sample in a study of tumor-infiltrating lymphocytes in primary liver carcinoma. Making TCR beta cDNA involved around 540 ng total RNA and a constant-region primer. The TCR beta library was amplified through three nested multiplex PCR rounds in a modified ARM-PCR procedure. TRBV1-TRBV30 forward and Cbeta reverse primers drove the first two roughly 10-cycle rounds. TCRdb processed the multiplex PCR reads anew with MiXCR; each CDR3 protein has one entry. The table lists under 90,000 distinct CDR3 sequences, around 70% of them singletons. Unsorted bulk tissue (about 18-30 mg) underwent RNA and DNA co-extraction. The sample taken for sequencing was liver tumor tissue from sampling region 1. Sample subset: tumor region T1, superior pole. These receptors all come from a man aged 35 to 55 with primary liver carcinoma and hepatitis B virus infection.

The chain uses TRBV7-2 and TRBJ2-1, with 8 nucleotides matching TRBD1. After removal of 5 bases from V and 5 bases from J, the junction contained 5 bases not matched to a gene. CDR1 and CDR2 (germline): SGHTA, FQGNSA. The CDR3 loop spans 14 amino acids. CDR3 region: CASSKDRVDNEQFF. CDR3 sequence (DNA): TGTGCCAGCAGCAAGGACAGGGTAGACAATGAGCAGTTCTTC.

Concerning this clonotype itself: A read error may account for a junction end that differs from germline. This sequence joins TRBV6-1 and TRBJ2-3; D remains ambiguous. Per germline, CDR1 MNHNS and CDR2 SASEGT. The CDR3 contains 13 residues. The CDR3 region is CASKTSEANPQYF. CDR3 sequence (DNA): TGTGCTAGCAAGACTTCTGAGGCAAATCCGCAGTATTTT.

To note about this clonotype: This likely comes from a read error, as the CDR3 has no conserved phenylalanine or tryptophan at its end. This chain links TRBV4-2 with TRBJ2-7; D perhaps matches TRBD2 (5 bases). The CDR3 length is 16 residues. The germline CDR1 and CDR2 sequences are LGHNA and YNFKEQ. CDR3 sequence (DNA): TGTGTCAGCAGCCAAGTCTCTAGTGGGAGCTCCTACGAGCAGTACTAC. Translated, it gives CVSSQVSSGSSYEQYY.

This clonotype was recorded at least ten times. This chain links TRBV7-9 with TRBJ1-2; a possible D gene is TRBD1 (6 bases). V lost 1 base, J lost 8 bases, and 8 bases lay in between. In germline, CDR1 is SEHNR, CDR2 FQNEAQ (reference sequence). This CDR3 has 12 residues. Here the CDR3 DNA reads TGTGCCAGCAGCTTAGACAGGGAAGGCTACACCTTC. Encoded protein: CASSLDREGYTF.

This clonotype was observed many times. This chain connects TRBV5-1 to TRBJ2-7; D call uncertain. This CDR3 is 10 amino acids long. Germline CDR1 is SGHRS and CDR2 is YFSETQ. V was clipped by 4 bases and J by 2 bases, with 1 base between them. The CDR3 protein is CASSPYEQYF. Here the CDR3 DNA reads TGCGCCAGCAGCCCCTACGAGCAGTACTTC.

This CDR3 is CAGIFTSPSTDTQYF. The CDR3 DNA sequence: TGTGCCGGCATCTTTACTAGCCCAAGCACAGATACGCAGTATTTT. This rearrangement joins TRBV12-3 or TRBV12-4 to TRBJ2-3, with D perhaps TRBD2 (6 bases). The V and J ends lost 11 bases and 0 bases respectively, with 18 bases between them. The length of the CDR3 is 15 residues.

Notes on this clonotype: A much larger clone differs from this one at a single base, so this may be a read error. The V and J genes are TRBV28 and TRBJ2-3; 9 bases match TRBD2. The CDR3 covers 19 residues. Germline V gives CDR1 MDHEN, CDR2 SYDVKM. In nucleotides, the CDR3 is TGTGCCAGCAGTTTACTTGGCGGGAGGGCCCTAATAATCACACATACGCAGTATTTT. Translation gives CASSLLGGRALIITHTQYF. Full variable domain (rest looked up from reference TRBV28 and TRBJ2-3): DVKVTQSSRYLVKRTGEKVFLECVQDMDHENMFWYRQDPGLGLRLIYFSYDVKMKEKGDIPEGYSVSREKKERFSLILESASTNQTSMYLCASSLLGGRALIITHTQYFGPGTRLTVL.

As concerns this clonotype: The junction departs from the called germline gene at one end, perhaps through a read error. V gene TRBV29-1 combines with J gene TRBJ2-1; no clear D. Germline V gene data show CDR1 as SQVTM and CDR2 as ANQGSEA. The CDR3 covers 14 residues. CDR3 sequence reads: CSVEGRRRVNEQFF. In nucleotides, the CDR3 is TGCAGCGTTGAAGGCCGTAGAAGAGTAAATGAGCAATTCTTC.

The rearrangement links TRBV11-2 to TRBJ2-7; D unresolved. V lost 3 bases and J lost 0, with 12 bases in between. The CDR3 sequence is 15 residues long. Germline V gene sequence: CDR1 SGHAT, CDR2 FQNNGV. The CDR3 DNA reads TGTGCCAGCAGCTTTCGCAATAGCAGCTCCTACGAGCAGTACTTC. Encoded protein: CASSFRNSSSYEQYF.

In its sample, this clonotype was seen many times. This chain links TRBV28 with TRBJ1-1; unclear D gene. The V and J ends lost 6 bases and 10 bases respectively, with 12 bases between them. The CDR3 loop spans 11 amino acids. Per germline, CDR1 MDHEN and CDR2 SYDVKM. CDR3 loop: CASSPSARAFF. CDR3 bases: TGTGCCAGCAGCCCTAGCGCTAGAGCTTTCTTT.

Points on this clonotype: One junction end does not reproduce the germline sequence, and a read error may be involved. V usage is TRBV24-1 and J usage is TRBJ2-3, with a possible D match to TRBD1 (5 bases). The CDR3 runs to 15 residues. CDR1 and CDR2 from the germline V gene are KGHDR and SFDVKD. The CDR3 is CATSDFASSTGTQYF. The CDR3 DNA follows: TGTGCCACCAGTGATTTCGCGAGCAGCACAGGTACGCAGTATTTT.

The chain combines TRBV6-6 with TRBJ1-4, with D maybe TRBD1 (5 bases). Germline V CDR1 and CDR2: MNHNY, SVGAGI (reference sequence). Trimming stripped 5 bases from V and 8 bases from J, with 21 bases between. This CDR3 spans 16 amino acids. The CDR3 sequence: CASSTGGCPGEEKLFF. Here the CDR3 DNA reads TGTGCCAGCAGTACCGGGGGATGCCCGGGAGAAGAAAAACTGTTTTTT.

A word on this clonotype: A junction end diverges from the germline sequence, so it may reflect a read error. The rearrangement links TRBV13 to TRBJ2-2, with D hard to call. Germline CDR1 and CDR2: PRHDT and FYEKMQ (reference sequence). This CDR3 comprises 15 residues. CDR3 sequence reads: CVSSLVTSNSGELFF. The CDR3 coding sequence is TGTGTCAGCAGCTTAGTAACAAGCAACTCCGGGGAGCTGTTTTTT.

In regard to this clonotype: One end of the junction does not line up with germline, which may come from a read error. The rearrangement joins TRBV11-3 to TRBJ2-3; D unresolved. This CDR3 contains 13 residues. Per germline, CDR1 SGHNT and CDR2 YENEEA. The CDR3 here is CVSCWGEAYTQYF. As DNA, the CDR3 is TGTGTCAGCTGCTGGGGTGAGGCATATACGCAGTATTTT.

This clonotype was observed at least ten times. V is TRBV12-3 or TRBV12-4 and J is TRBJ2-1; 11 positions agree with TRBD2. CDR3 length: 17 residues. Trimming removed 2 bases from V and 6 bases from J; junction bases left unmatched: 9. CDR3 residues: CASSLMIAGGPANEQFF. In nucleotides, the CDR3 is TGTGCCAGCAGTTTAATGATAGCGGGAGGGCCCGCCAATGAGCAGTTCTTC.

The V call is TRBV9, the J call TRBJ2-1; TRBD2 agrees at 9 bases. The CDR3 has 16 residues. CDR1 and CDR2 from the germline V gene are SGDLS and YYNGEE. With 0 bases clipped from V and 4 bases from J, the junction kept 5 bases outside the gene matches. In nucleotides, the CDR3 is TGTGCCAGCAGCGTAGGTGGGGCGGGAGGGTACAATGAGCAGTTCTTC. This gives the protein CASSVGGAGGYNEQFF.